The table lists the clone carrying this T cell receptor (beta chain) with a few counts. This specimen belongs to a study of T-cell memory formation after mild COVID-19. Via MiXCR, TCRdb re-called the 5' RACE reads, giving one row per CDR3 protein. The sample lists about 600,000 distinct CDR3 sequences, roughly a fifth occurring once. V lost 5 bases and J lost 5, with 16 bases in between. Germline V gene sequence: CDR1 SEHNR, CDR2 FQNEAQ (reference sequence). This CDR3 has 14 amino acids. The material sequenced was PBMCs or a T cell subset sorted from them (not recorded which). The rearrangement links TRBV7-9 to TRBJ2-7; D possibly corresponds to TRBD2 (5 bases). The clonotype originates from an adult woman who had mild COVID-19 (a few samples of this study predate the infection). Cell type and time point are not known. CDR3 loop: CASSVRGEADEQYF. As DNA, the CDR3 is TGTGCCAGCAGCGTACGGGGAGAGGCAGACGAGCAGTACTTC.